This section outlines one T cell receptor beta chain sequence together with its context. The sample originates from a study of blood T cell repertoires in COVID-19. Sequencing used immunoSEQ multiplex PCR; TCRdb keeps in-frame clones, though not all of them. The sample lists 100,000 to 130,000 clones, about 89% seen once, with approximately 1.3% in the top ten. Source material: peripheral blood. The clonotype was recovered from a woman aged 25 to 39 with acute or convalescent COVID-19.

CDR3 amino acids: CASRPAAGDLYEQYF. CDR3 DNA: TGTGCCAGCAGGCCCGCCGCAGGGGACCTATACGAGCAGTACTTC. The V and J genes are TRBV28 and TRBJ2-7; perhaps TRBD1 as D (6 bases). V lost 6 bases and J 4 bases, leaving 19 bases between the germline ends. CDR1 MDHEN and CDR2 SYDVKM come from the germline V gene. The CDR3 length is 15 residues.